One and the same sample provided the 13 T cell receptor beta chains below, sequenced in a study of blood T cells in healthy people across ages. PCR was performed a second time for about 7 to 11 cycles using a sample-barcoded 5' primer and a J-beta primer mix. TCRdb recomputed calls from the 5' RACE reads with MiXCR, one row per CDR3 protein. The sample consists of fewer than 950,000 distinct CDR3 sequences, about 55% of them appearing once. Sequenced: blood. The source is a man aged 80 or over in good health.

The V gene is TRBV11-1, the J gene TRBJ2-5, with 11 bases that match TRBD2. The DNA matches TRBJ2-7 better at its end, which makes the J call doubtful. The CDR3 contains 16 residues. CDR1 and CDR2 (germline): SGHAT, FQDESV (reference sequence). The CDR3 protein is CASSSYELAGVNEQYF. The CDR3 DNA reads as TGTGCCAGCAGCTCGTACGAACTAGCGGGAGTGAACGAGCAGTACTTC.

This chain links TRBV20-1 with TRBJ2-5; 8 nucleotides match TRBD2. The J call may be in error: the DNA end matches TRBJ2-4 better. Germline V gene lookup returns CDR1 DFQATT and CDR2 SNEGSKA (reference sequence). The CDR3 is 15 residues long. CDR3 coding DNA: TGCAGTGCCCCCCCCACTAGCGGAGGTCCAAACATTCAGTACTTC. This translates into CSAPPTSGGPNIQYF.

This clonotype has only a few counts. This sequence joins TRBV20-1 and TRBJ2-7, with no clear D. The ends were cut back, 0 bases at V and 5 bases at J, with 14 bases in the middle. CDR1 and CDR2 from the germline V gene are DFQATT and SNEGSKA (reference sequence). This CDR3 region has 14 residues. CDR3 nucleotide sequence: TGCAGTGCTAGAGATGGAAGGATACGAAACGAGCAGTACTTC. Translation gives CSARDGRIRNEQYF.

The V and J genes are TRBV5-1 and TRBJ1-6, with D perhaps matching TRBD1 (5 bases). Trimming removed 2 bases at V and 6 bases at J, with 9 bases between. CDR1 is SGHRS, CDR2 YFSETQ, per germline. The length of the CDR3 is 14 residues. CDR3 region: CASSFQGSNSPLHF. CDR3 coding DNA: TGCGCCAGCAGCTTTCAGGGAAGTAATTCACCCCTCCACTTT.

V usage is TRBV20-1 and J usage is TRBJ2-1; a weak D match, TRBD2 (6 bases). The assigned J gene may be wrong: the sequence end matches TRBJ2-7 better. The CDR3 contains 12 residues. CDR1 DFQATT and CDR2 SNEGSKA come from the germline V gene (reference sequence). CDR3 sequence: CSGAGGSNEQYF. In DNA form, the CDR3 reads TGCAGTGGTGCTGGGGGGAGCAATGAGCAGTACTTC.

This clonotype showed up just a few times. The V call is TRBV20-1, the J call TRBJ1-1; TRBD1 agrees at 8 bases. The CDR3 runs to 13 residues. The germline V gene encodes CDR1 DFQATT and CDR2 SNEGSKA (reference sequence). V trimming: 6 bases; J trimming: 4 bases; junction bases outside the gene matches: 7. CDR3 DNA: TGCAGTGCGCCAAACACAGGGGGCACTGAAGCTTTCTTT. It translates to CSAPNTGGTEAFF.

The chain employs TRBV11-2 and TRBJ1-2; D may be TRBD1 (5 bases). This CDR3 has 14 amino acids. Germline CDR1 and CDR2: SGHAT and FQNNGV. Trimming removed 1 base at V and 8 bases at J, with 14 bases between. The CDR3 DNA sequence: TGTGCCAGCAGCTTAGGGGGGACGGCTAAGGGCTACACCTTC. Protein product: CASSLGGTAKGYTF.

The chain is built from TRBV25-1 and TRBJ2-7; 10 bases map to TRBD1. The CDR3 is 15 amino acids. Germline V CDR1 and CDR2: MGHDK, SYGVNS. V lost 8 bases and J lost 5; bases outside the gene matches: 12. The CDR3 sequence: CASGRTGGIGNEQYF. The CDR3 bases are TGTGCCAGCGGGCGGACAGGGGGTATCGGCAACGAGCAGTACTTC.

This sequence joins TRBV7-2 and TRBJ2-3, with TRBD2 matching over 9 bases. With V trimmed by 0 bases and J by 14 bases, 21 bases remained unmatched. The CDR3 length is 18 residues. The germline V gene has CDR1 SGHTA and CDR2 FQGNSA. The chain's CDR3 is CASSLAKGTSGRGRYAYF. For the CDR3, the DNA is TGTGCCAGCAGCTTAGCGAAGGGAACTAGCGGGCGTGGGAGATACGCGTATTTT.

The chain joins TRBV29-1 to TRBJ1-1; D not resolved. Germline-derived CDR1 and CDR2 are SQVTM and ANQGSEA. The V end was cut by 5 bases, the J end by 5 bases, with 15 bases between. This CDR3 has 13 amino acids. CDR3 amino acids: CSVYSSPVTEAFF. DNA of the CDR3: TGCAGCGTTTACAGCAGCCCGGTGACTGAAGCTTTCTTT.

This clonotype has a handful of counts. The V and J genes are TRBV9 and TRBJ2-4; 11 nucleotides align to TRBD2. The length of the CDR3 is 12 residues. CDR1 is SGDLS and CDR2 is YYNGEE in the germline V gene. V gave up 7 bases and J gave up 6 bases; unmatched junction bases: 0. The CDR3 is CASGTSGNIQYF. CDR3 DNA: TGTGCCAGCGGGACTAGCGGAAACATTCAGTACTTC.

This sequence joins TRBV21-1 and TRBJ2-5; TRBD2, the table's D call, was not compared with the DNA. TRBV21-1 is tagged as a pseudogene. This CDR3 is built from 15 residues. The CDR3 nucleotides read TGTGCCAGCAGCAAATCAGGGACTCTTAAGGAGACCCAGTACTTC. As protein: CASSKSGTLKETQYF.

This chain joins TRBV7-8 and TRBJ2-4, with 10 bases lining up with TRBD2. The J call is in doubt because the DNA end fits TRBJ2-7 better. CDR1 SGHVS and CDR2 FQNEAQ come from the germline V gene. This CDR3 contains 13 residues. The CDR3 sequence: CAGSSGRANEQYF. The CDR3 DNA reads TGTGCCGGCTCGAGCGGGAGGGCCAACGAGCAGTACTTC.